A selection of T cell receptor beta chains follows, all from one sample in a study of blood T cell repertoires in COVID-19. TCRdb keeps only in-frame clones here, not all; method: immunoSEQ multiplex PCR. The table lists roughly 100,000 clones, approximately 82% of them singletons. The source material was peripheral blood. These receptors all come from a man in his 60s with active or convalescent COVID-19. Both conserved end residues are part of each CDR3. D genes are given only for firm matches. Clone size is not always given. Where it is, it says once, few, many or a class for expanded clones.

TRBV7-8	few	TRBD1	TRBJ1-6	TGTGCCAGCAGCTCCCCCGAGGGACAGGGAGGACATTCACCCCTCCACTTT	CASSSPEGQGGHSPLHF
TRBV3-1/TRBV3-2	.	TRBD1	TRBJ1-1	TGTGCCAGCAGCCAACCGGGACAGGGGAAAGCTTTCTTT	CASSQPGQGKAFF
TRBV21-1	.	.	TRBJ2-6	TGTGCCAGCAGCAAAGAGGCTGACGGTCAGGGGGAAGGGGCCAACGTCCTGACTTTC	CASSKEADGQGEGANVLTF
TRBV6-5	.	.	TRBJ2-6	TGTGCCAGCAAGCGCGGAGACGGGGCCAACGTCCTGACTTTC	CASKRGDGANVLTF
TRBV6-5	.	.	TRBJ1-6	TGTGCCAGCAGTTACTCGGACTCCGGCGGGAATTCACCCCTCCACTTT	CASSYSDSGGNSPLHF
TRBV30	.	.	TRBJ2-2	TGTGCCTGGAGTGTACAAGGGGGAACCGGGGAGCTGTTTTTT	CAWSVQGGTGELFF
TRBV5-6	.	TRBD2	TRBJ2-5	TGTGCCAGCAGCTTGGCGTTTGGCGGGAGGGGGGAGACCCAGTACTTC	CASSLAFGGRGETQYF
TRBV11-2	.	TRBD1	TRBJ1-2	TGTGCCAGCAGCCCCAGACAGGGGGCTCCTTATGGCTACACCTTC	CASSPRQGAPYGYTF
TRBV5-6	.	TRBD1	TRBJ1-2	TGTGCCAGCAGCTTGCGAGGGGGCGACTACTATGGCTACACCTTC	CASSLRGGDYYGYTF
TRBV11-2	.	TRBD2	TRBJ2-1	TGTGCCAGCAGCGTGACGGGACTAGCGGGAGGGAATGAGCAGTTCTTC	CASSVTGLAGGNEQFF
TRBV20-1	few	.	TRBJ1-2	TGCAGTGCTAGTGCTCACTTCGGGGAAGGCTACACCTTC	CSASAHFGEGYTF
TRBV5-1	few	TRBD1	TRBJ1-6	TGCGCCAGCAGGTCAGGACAGGGAGATTCACCCCTCCACTTT	CASRSGQGDSPLHF
TRBV28	.	TRBD2	TRBJ2-1	TGTGCCAGCCACGCACCCACTAGCGGGAGCTACAATGAGCAGTTCTTC	CASHAPTSGSYNEQFF
TRBV24-1	.	TRBD1	TRBJ2-7	TGTGCCACCAGTGACGCTCAGGGGGCGGGATTTAATTTCTACGAGCAGTACTTC	CATSDAQGAGFNFYEQYF
TRBV5-1	.	.	TRBJ1-2	TGCGCCAGCAGCTTGGACAGCTTCTATGGCTACACCTTC	CASSLDSFYGYTF
TRBV4-1	.	TRBD1	TRBJ2-1	TGCGCCAGCAGCCAAGATGCCGGGACAGGGCCCTACAATGAGCAGTTCTTC	CASSQDAGTGPYNEQFF
TRBV27	.	.	TRBJ2-2	TGTGCCAGCAGTTCCCATCGACAGGTCGGCGGCACCGGGGAGCTGTTTTTT	CASSSHRQVGGTGELFF
TRBV4-3	.	.	TRBJ2-2	TGCGCCAGCAGCCAAGATTCCCTCAGGGAGGCCACCGGGGAGCTGTTTTTT	CASSQDSLREATGELFF
TRBV5-6	few	TRBD1	TRBJ1-4	TGTGCCAGCAGCCTCCGACAGGGAAGGGTTGAAAAACTGTTTTTT	CASSLRQGRVEKLFF
TRBV19	.	.	TRBJ1-1	TGTGCCAGTAGTATCTACAGTGAAGCTTTCTTT	CASSIYSEAFF
TRBV10-3	.	.	TRBJ2-5	TGTGCCATCAGTGAGTCGGGACTCCGCGGGACCCAGTACTTC	CAISESGLRGTQYF
TRBV2	.	.	TRBJ1-1	TGTGCCAGCAGCCGGCAAGGAGGAACGAACACTGAAGCTTTCTTT	CASSRQGGTNTEAFF
TRBV7-2	few	.	TRBJ1-3	TGTGCCAGCACCACAGGGCCCTCTGGAAACACCATATATTTT	CASTTGPSGNTIYF
TRBV4-1	.	TRBD2	TRBJ2-7	TGCGCCAGCAGCCCTTTGGTAGCGGGAATTTACGAGCAGTACTTC	CASSPLVAGIYEQYF
TRBV11-2	.	.	TRBJ1-1	TGTGCCAGCAGCTTCCCAGGGCACACTGAAGCTTTCTTT	CASSFPGHTEAFF
TRBV3-1/TRBV3-2	few	.	TRBJ2-7	TGTGCCAGCAGCCATGGTCGGTCCGGGGAGCAGTACTTC	CASSHGRSGEQYF
TRBV15	.	TRBD1	TRBJ2-7	TGTGCCACCAGCACCGGGACAGGGGGTAGCGAGCAGTACTTC	CATSTGTGGSEQYF
TRBV19	.	.	TRBJ2-1	TGTGCCAGTACCAATCGGAGGGCCTCCTACAATGAGCAGTTCTTC	CASTNRRASYNEQFF
TRBV12-3/TRBV12-4	few	.	TRBJ1-2	TGTGCCAGCAGTGTGGACAGCTACTATGGCTACACCTTC	CASSVDSYYGYTF
TRBV19	few	.	TRBJ1-2	TGTGCCAGTAGTCGCGGACAGTTCCTGGGAGGCTACACCTTC	CASSRGQFLGGYTF
TRBV10-1	.	TRBD1	TRBJ1-5	TGCGCCATTACCGGGACAGGGGGCAATCAGCCCCAGCATTTT	CAITGTGGNQPQHF
TRBV4-3	few	.	TRBJ1-1	TGCGCCAGCAGCCTGACGGGTGGCGAAGCTTTCTTT	CASSLTGGEAFF
TRBV7-8	.	TRBD1	TRBJ1-2	TGTGCCAGCAGCCCGACAGGGGGGTACTATGGCTACACCTTC	CASSPTGGYYGYTF
TRBV18	.	TRBD2	TRBJ2-1	TGTGCCAGCTCACCACCTACTAGCGGGAGGATATACAATGAGCAGTTCTTC	CASSPPTSGRIYNEQFF
TRBV28	.	TRBD2	TRBJ2-1	TGTGCCAGCAGTTCCGGGACTAGCGGCTACAATGAGCAGTTCTTC	CASSSGTSGYNEQFF
TRBV12-5	.	.	TRBJ2-1	TGTGCTAGTGGCCCACAAGACAATGAGCAGTTCTTC	CASGPQDNEQFF
TRBV7-6	once	.	TRBJ2-1	TGTGCCAGCAGTGGGGGGGGGCACTACAATGAGCAGTTCTTC	CASSGGGHYNEQFF
TRBV7-2	.	TRBD2	TRBJ2-2	TGTGCCAGCAGCTTAGTCCACAGCGGGAGGGCCGGCGGGGAGCTGTTTTTT	CASSLVHSGRAGGELFF
TRBV10-1	.	TRBD2	TRBJ2-5	TGCGCCAGCAGTGAGGGGCCGGGACTAGCGGGCCTGCAAGAGACCCAGTACTTC	CASSEGPGLAGLQETQYF
TRBV18	few	.	TRBJ1-1	TGTGCCAGCTCAGGGGGAGGGGTGACTGAAGCTTTCTTT	CASSGGGVTEAFF